This T cell receptor (beta chain) was retrieved from a study of radiotherapy plus CTLA-4 blockade in lung cancer. Trimming took 0 bases from V and 4 from J, leaving 12 bases between them. In germline, CDR1 is SGDLS, CDR2 YYNGEE. This CDR3 spans 15 amino acids. Enrolled patients, whose metastatic non-small-cell lung cancer was chemo-refractory, received focal radiation plus CTLA-4 blockade with ipilimumab. General study findings and limits: Tumor-derived TCR clones expanded in blood after radiotherapy plus ipilimumab.

This clone was observed a handful of times. Its antigen is unidentified. Only in-frame clones appear in the TCRdb table, and some are missing; sequencing was by immunoSEQ multiplex PCR. The sample holds 26,000 or so clones; 70% to 85% are singletons and the top ten take 7% to 9.5%. This sequence originates from a human donor with non-small cell lung cancer who had stable disease on radiotherapy plus ipilimumab. The chain employs TRBV9 and TRBJ2-3; D is possibly TRBD2 (6 bases). Source: peripheral blood, taken from a patient treated with radiotherapy plus ipilimumab. The CDR3 sequence is CASSVGGGEADTQYF. For the CDR3, the DNA is TGTGCCAGCAGCGTAGGAGGCGGGGAGGCAGATACGCAGTATTTT.